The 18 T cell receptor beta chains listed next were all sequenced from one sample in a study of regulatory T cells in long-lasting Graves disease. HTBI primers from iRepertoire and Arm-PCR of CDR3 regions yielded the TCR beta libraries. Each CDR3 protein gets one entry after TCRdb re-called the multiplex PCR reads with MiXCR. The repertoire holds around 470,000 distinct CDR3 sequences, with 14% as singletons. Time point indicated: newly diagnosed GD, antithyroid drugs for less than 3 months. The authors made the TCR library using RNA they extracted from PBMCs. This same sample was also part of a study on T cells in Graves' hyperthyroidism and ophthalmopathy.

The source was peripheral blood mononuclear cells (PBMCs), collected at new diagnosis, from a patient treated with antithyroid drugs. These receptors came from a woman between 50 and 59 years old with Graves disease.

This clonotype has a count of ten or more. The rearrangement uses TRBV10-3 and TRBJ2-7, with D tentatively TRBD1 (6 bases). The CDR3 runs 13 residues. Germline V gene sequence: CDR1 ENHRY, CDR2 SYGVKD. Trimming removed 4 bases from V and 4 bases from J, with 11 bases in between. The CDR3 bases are TGTGCCATCAGTGGACAGGACGGGTACGAGCAGTACTTC. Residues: CAISGQDGYEQYF.

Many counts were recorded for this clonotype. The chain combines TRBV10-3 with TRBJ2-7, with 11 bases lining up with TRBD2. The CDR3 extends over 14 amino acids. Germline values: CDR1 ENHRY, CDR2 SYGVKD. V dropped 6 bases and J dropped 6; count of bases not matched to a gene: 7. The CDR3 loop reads CAISTLAGGGEQYF. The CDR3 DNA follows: TGTGCCATCAGCACTCTAGCGGGAGGTGGCGAGCAGTACTTC.

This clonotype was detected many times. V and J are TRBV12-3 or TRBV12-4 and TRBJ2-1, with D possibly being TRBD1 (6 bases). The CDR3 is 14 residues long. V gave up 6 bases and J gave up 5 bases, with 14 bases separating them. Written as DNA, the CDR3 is TGTGCCAGCAGCCCGAGACAGGCGAACAATGAGCAGTTCTTC. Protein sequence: CASSPRQANNEQFF.

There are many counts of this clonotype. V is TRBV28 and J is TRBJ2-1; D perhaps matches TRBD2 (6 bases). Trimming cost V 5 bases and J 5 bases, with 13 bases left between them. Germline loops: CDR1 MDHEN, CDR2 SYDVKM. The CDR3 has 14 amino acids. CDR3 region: CASSPRGTHNEQFF. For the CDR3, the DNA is TGTGCCAGCAGTCCACGTGGGACTCACAATGAGCAGTTCTTC.

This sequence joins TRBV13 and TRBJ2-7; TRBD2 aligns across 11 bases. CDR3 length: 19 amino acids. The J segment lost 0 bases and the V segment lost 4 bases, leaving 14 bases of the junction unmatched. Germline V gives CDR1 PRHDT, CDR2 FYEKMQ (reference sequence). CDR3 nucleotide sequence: TGTGCCAGCAGCTCCGACGCCGGGACTAGCGGATCAAGCTCCTACGAGCAGTACTTC. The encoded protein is CASSSDAGTSGSSSYEQYF.

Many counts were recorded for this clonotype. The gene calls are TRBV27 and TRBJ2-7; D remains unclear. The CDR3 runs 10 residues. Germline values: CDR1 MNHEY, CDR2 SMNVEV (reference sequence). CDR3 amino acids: CAGGGYEQYF. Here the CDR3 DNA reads TGTGCTGGCGGTGGGTACGAGCAGTACTTC.

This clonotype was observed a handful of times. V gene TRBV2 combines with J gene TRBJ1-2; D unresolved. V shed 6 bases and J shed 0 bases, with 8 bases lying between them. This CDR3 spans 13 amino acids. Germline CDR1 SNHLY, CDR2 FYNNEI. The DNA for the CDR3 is TGTGCCAGCAGACAAATAGCTAACTATGGCTACACCTTC. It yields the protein CASRQIANYGYTF.

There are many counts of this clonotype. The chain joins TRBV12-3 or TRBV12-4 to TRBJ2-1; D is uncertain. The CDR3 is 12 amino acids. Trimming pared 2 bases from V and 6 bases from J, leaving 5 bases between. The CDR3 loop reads CASSLNSNEQFF. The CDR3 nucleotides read TGTGCCAGCAGTTTAAACAGCAATGAGCAGTTCTTC.

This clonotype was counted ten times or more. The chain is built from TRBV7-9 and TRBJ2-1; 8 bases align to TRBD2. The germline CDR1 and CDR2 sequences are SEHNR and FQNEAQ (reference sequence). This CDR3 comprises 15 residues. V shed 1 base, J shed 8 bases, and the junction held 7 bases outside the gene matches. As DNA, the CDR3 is TGTGCCAGCAGCTTAGGGCTAGCGGGCAGTGATGAGCAGTTCTTC. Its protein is CASSLGLAGSDEQFF.

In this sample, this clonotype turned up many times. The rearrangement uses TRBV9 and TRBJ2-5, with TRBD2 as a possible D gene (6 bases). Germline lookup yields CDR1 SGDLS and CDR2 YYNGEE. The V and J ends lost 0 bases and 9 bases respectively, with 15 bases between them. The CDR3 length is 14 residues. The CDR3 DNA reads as TGTGCCAGCAGCGTAGATGACGGGAGATCGGCCCAGTACTTC. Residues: CASSVDDGRSAQYF.

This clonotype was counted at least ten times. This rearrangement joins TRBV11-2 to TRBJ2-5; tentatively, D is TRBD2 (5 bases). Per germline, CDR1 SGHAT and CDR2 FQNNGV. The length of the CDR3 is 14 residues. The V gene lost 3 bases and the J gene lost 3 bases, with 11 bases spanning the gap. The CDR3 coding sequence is TGTGCCAGCAGCTTTTTCCTAGCCAAAGAGACCCAGTACTTC. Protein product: CASSFFLAKETQYF.

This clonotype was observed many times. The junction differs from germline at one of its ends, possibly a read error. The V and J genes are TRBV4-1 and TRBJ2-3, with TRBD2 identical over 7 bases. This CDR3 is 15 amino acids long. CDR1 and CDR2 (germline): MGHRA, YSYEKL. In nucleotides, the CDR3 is TGTGCCAGCAGCCAAGTAAGACTAGCCACAGATACGCAGTATTTT. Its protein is CASSQVRLATDTQYF.

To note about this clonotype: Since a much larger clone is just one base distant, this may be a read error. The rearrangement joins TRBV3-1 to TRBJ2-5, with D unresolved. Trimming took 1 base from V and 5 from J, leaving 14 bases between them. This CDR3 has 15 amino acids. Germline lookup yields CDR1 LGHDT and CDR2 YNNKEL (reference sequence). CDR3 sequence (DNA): TGTGCCAGCAGCCAAGTAGGGCCCGTGGGGGAGACCCAGTACTTC. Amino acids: CASSQVGPVGETQYF.

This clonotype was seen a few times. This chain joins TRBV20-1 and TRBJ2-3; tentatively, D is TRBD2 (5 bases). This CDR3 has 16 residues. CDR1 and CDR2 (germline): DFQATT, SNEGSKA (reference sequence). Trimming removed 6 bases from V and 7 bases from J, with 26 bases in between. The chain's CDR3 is CSANPSGVTRLHTQYF. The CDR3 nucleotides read TGCAGTGCGAATCCCTCGGGCGTCACTAGGCTTCATACGCAGTATTTT.

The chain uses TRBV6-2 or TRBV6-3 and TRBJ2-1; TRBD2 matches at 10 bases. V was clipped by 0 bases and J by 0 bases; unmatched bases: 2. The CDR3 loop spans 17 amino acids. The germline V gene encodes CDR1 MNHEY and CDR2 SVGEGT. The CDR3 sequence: CASSYSASGSSYNEQFF. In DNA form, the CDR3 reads TGTGCCAGCAGTTACTCTGCTAGCGGGAGCTCCTACAATGAGCAGTTCTTC.

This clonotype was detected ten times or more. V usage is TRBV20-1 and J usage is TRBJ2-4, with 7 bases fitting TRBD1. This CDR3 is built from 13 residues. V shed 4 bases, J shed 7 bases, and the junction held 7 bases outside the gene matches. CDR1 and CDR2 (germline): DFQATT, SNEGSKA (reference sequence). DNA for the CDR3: TGCAGTGCTAACCGACAGGGTGGGAACATTCAGTACTTC. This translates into CSANRQGGNIQYF.

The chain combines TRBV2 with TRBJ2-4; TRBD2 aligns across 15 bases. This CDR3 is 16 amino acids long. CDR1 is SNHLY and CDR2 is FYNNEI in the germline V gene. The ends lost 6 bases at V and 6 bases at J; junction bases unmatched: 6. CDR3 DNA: TGTGCCAGCAGCCTGGGACTAGCGGGAGGCTTAAACATTCAGTACTTC. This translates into CASSLGLAGGLNIQYF.

The CDR3 region is CASSLGYYRGRLTEAFF. CDR3 bases: TGCGCCAGCAGCTTGGGGTACTACAGGGGGCGCCTTACTGAAGCTTTCTTT. J is TRBJ1-1 and V is TRBV5-1; 9 positions match TRBD1. J lost 5 bases, V lost 0 bases, and 11 bases had no gene match. Germline assignment: CDR1 SGHRS and CDR2 YFSETQ. This CDR3 is 17 amino acids long.